The 26 T cell receptor beta chains reported below all come from one sample, sequenced in a study of blood T cell repertoires in COVID-19. Libraries were prepared by immunoSEQ multiplex PCR; TCRdb keeps only in-frame clonotypes and omits some of them. This table holds 80,000 or so clones, about 89% found once. Sequences were obtained from peripheral blood. These receptors all come from a woman between 55 and 75 years old with acute or convalescent COVID-19.

CDR3 region: CASRPTLGTAITGELFF. CDR3 bases: TGTGCCAGCAGGCCTACCCTCGGGACAGCCATCACCGGGGAGCTGTTTTTT. V and J are TRBV6-2 or TRBV6-3 and TRBJ2-2; the match to TRBD1 covers 7 bases. The CDR3 extends over 17 amino acids. CDR1 MNHEY and CDR2 SVGEGT come from the germline V gene. Trimming took 6 bases from V and 4 from J; bases not matched to a gene: 14.

The V call is TRBV6-5, the J call TRBJ2-5; unclear D gene. V was cut by 5 bases and J by 2 bases, with 3 bases left in between. Germline V CDR1 and CDR2: MNHEY, SVGAGI. CDR3 length: 11 amino acids. For the CDR3, the DNA is TGTGCCAGCAGTCGTCAAGAGACCCAGTACTTC. Encoded protein: CASSRQETQYF.

The chain uses TRBV19 and TRBJ1-4; TRBD1 is a possible D gene (6 bases). CDR3 length: 11 amino acids. Germline assignment: CDR1 LNHDA and CDR2 SQIVND (reference sequence). Trimming pared 9 bases from V and 11 bases from J, leaving 13 bases between. CDR3 in DNA: TGTGCCAGCTCAGACAGGATCAAACTGTTTTTT. The encoded protein is CASSDRIKLFF. Full variable domain (remainder filled in from reference TRBV19 and TRBJ1-4): DGGITQSPKYLFRKEGQNVTLSCEQNLNHDAMYWYRQDPGQGLRLIYYSQIVNDFQKGDIAEGYSVSREKKESFPLTVTSAQKNPTAFYLCASSDRIKLFFGSGTQLSVL.

The chain couples TRBV7-2 to TRBJ1-2; TRBD1 matches 7 bases. This CDR3 region has 15 residues. CDR1 and CDR2 from the germline V gene are SGHTA and FQGNSA. Trimming cost V 1 base and J 5 bases; bases outside gene matches: 7. The CDR3 loop is CASSLVGQNPYGYTF. The CDR3, as DNA: TGTGCCAGCAGCTTAGTGGGACAGAACCCGTATGGCTACACCTTC.

The CDR3 sequence: CASSSSGNYEQYF. The DNA for the CDR3 is TGTGCCAGCAGTTCCTCGGGGAACTACGAGCAGTACTTC. The chain recombines TRBV12-3 or TRBV12-4 with TRBJ2-7; maybe TRBD2 (5 bases). The V gene lost 4 bases and the J gene lost 3 bases, with 10 bases spanning the gap. This CDR3 spans 13 amino acids.

This clone appeared a single time. The chain combines TRBV4-2 with TRBJ1-1; D is ambiguous. The germline CDR1 and CDR2 sequences are LGHNA and YNFKEQ. The CDR3 totals 16 residues. V dropped 6 bases and J dropped 1 base, with 18 bases sitting between them. The CDR3, as DNA: TGTGCCAGCAGGCCAGTCGAGGGAATACAGAACACTGAAGCTTTCTTT. This sequence encodes CASRPVEGIQNTEAFF.

The rearrangement uses TRBV6-6 and TRBJ1-2, with 8 bases matching TRBD1. The V gene's germline CDR1 is MNHNY and CDR2 SVGAGI (reference sequence). V trimming: 5 bases; J trimming: 8 bases; junction bases outside the gene matches: 10. The CDR3 is 14 residues long. The CDR3 sequence: CASSNQGALRGYTF. The CDR3 nucleotides read TGTGCCAGCAGTAATCAGGGGGCACTTAGAGGCTACACCTTC.

This clone has only a few counts. The chain is built from TRBV29-1 and TRBJ1-5; perhaps TRBD1 as D (5 bases). CDR1 and CDR2 (germline): SQVTM, ANQGSEA. Trimming left V 6 bases short and J 8 bases short, with 17 bases between. The CDR3 contains 13 residues. CDR3: CSVRADRLKPQHF. CDR3 in DNA: TGCAGCGTAAGGGCTGACAGATTGAAGCCCCAGCATTTT.

The chain uses TRBV20-1 and TRBJ2-7; D is ambiguous. Trimming took 6 bases from V and 5 from J, leaving 11 bases between them. CDR1 is DFQATT, CDR2 SNEGSKA, per germline (reference sequence). The CDR3 spans 11 residues. The CDR3 spells CSAAGVHEQYF. CDR3 nucleotides: TGCAGTGCCGCAGGCGTGCACGAGCAGTACTTC.

This chain uses TRBV7-2 with TRBJ2-5, with D unclear. The CDR3 has 14 amino acids. Germline CDR1 is SGHTA and CDR2 is FQGNSA. Trimming took 2 bases from V and 5 from J, leaving 12 bases between them. The CDR3 DNA reads TGTGCCAGCAGCTTATTTAGTCCAGGCGAGACCCAGTACTTC. Translation gives CASSLFSPGETQYF.

The V and J genes are TRBV19 and TRBJ1-1; 7 bases align to TRBD1. From germline, CDR1 is LNHDA and CDR2 SQIVND (reference sequence). The CDR3 has 13 residues. V lost 5 bases to trimming and J lost 2 bases; unmatched junction nucleotides: 2. In nucleotides, the CDR3 is TGTGCCAGTAGTGACAGGGTTAACACTGAAGCTTTCTTT. This sequence encodes CASSDRVNTEAFF.

The rearrangement links TRBV7-6 to TRBJ1-1, with a possible D match to TRBD1 (5 bases). Deletions cut 5 bases from V and 1 base from J, with 8 bases between. Per germline, CDR1 SGHVS and CDR2 FNYEAQ. This CDR3 is 13 amino acids long. The CDR3 DNA follows: TGTGCCAGCAGCCGACAGAGGAACACTGAAGCTTTCTTT. The encoded protein is CASSRQRNTEAFF.

V usage is TRBV6-2 or TRBV6-3 and J usage is TRBJ2-7; maybe TRBD1 (5 bases). Trimming shortened V by 3 bases and J by 2 bases, and 14 bases separated the two germline ends. CDR1 and CDR2 from the germline V gene are MNHEY and SVGEGT. The CDR3 totals 15 residues. The DNA of the CDR3 is TGTGCCAGCAGTTATCCCCAGGGAATCCCCTACGAGCAGTACTTC. Its protein product is CASSYPQGIPYEQYF.

This clone was observed a few times. J is TRBJ2-1 and V is TRBV5-1, with 11 bases aligning to TRBD1. CDR1 and CDR2 from the germline V gene are SGHRS and YFSETQ. Losses at the gene ends were 4 bases for V and 9 bases for J; bases not matched to a gene: 12. The CDR3 is made up of 16 amino acids. CDR3 sequence reads: CASSPILGTGGSEQFF. For the CDR3, the DNA is TGCGCCAGCAGCCCCATCTTAGGGACAGGGGGAAGTGAGCAGTTCTTC.

The rearrangement joins TRBV5-4 to TRBJ1-5, with TRBD1 matching over 7 bases. The germline gives CDR1 SGHNT, CDR2 YYREEE (reference sequence). The CDR3 contains 14 residues. The V gene end was trimmed by 4 bases and the J gene end by 1 base; junction bases not matched to a gene: 2. The CDR3 sequence: CASSQQGSNQPQHF. Here the CDR3 DNA reads TGTGCCAGCAGCCAACAGGGGAGCAATCAGCCCCAGCATTTT.

This rearrangement joins TRBV6-5 to TRBJ2-3; maybe TRBD2 (5 bases). The CDR3 is 13 amino acids. V lost 8 bases, J lost 0 bases, and 9 bases lay in between. From germline, CDR1 is MNHEY and CDR2 SVGAGI. This chain's CDR3 is CASLSVSTDTQYF. The CDR3 nucleotides are TGTGCCAGCCTTAGCGTTAGCACAGATACGCAGTATTTT.

The chain uses TRBV7-6 and TRBJ2-5; TRBD1 matches 7 bases. Losses at the gene ends were 4 bases for V and 1 base for J; bases not matched to a gene: 0. The CDR3 runs 13 residues. The germline V gene encodes CDR1 SGHVS and CDR2 FNYEAQ. The DNA of the CDR3 is TGTGCCAGCAGCTGGACAGGCCAAGAGACCCAGTACTTC. Protein: CASSWTGQETQYF.

V is TRBV7-8 and J is TRBJ2-7; 7 bases agree with TRBD1. This CDR3 has 12 residues. V shed 5 bases and J 3 bases; nucleotides not matched to a gene: 1. Germline-derived CDR1 and CDR2 are SGHVS and FQNEAQ. The chain's CDR3 is CASSRQGYEQYF. The CDR3 DNA reads as TGTGCCAGCAGCCGACAGGGCTACGAGCAGTACTTC.

The rearrangement joins TRBV21-1 to TRBJ2-3; the listed D gene, TRBD1, was not tested against the DNA. TRBV21-1 is flagged as a pseudogene. This CDR3 is built from 17 residues. CDR3 region: CASSKVSVGAHTDTQYF. CDR3 coding DNA: TGTGCCAGCAGCAAAGTTTCGGTGGGGGCGCACACAGATACGCAGTATTTT.

This clone has a handful of counts. The V call is TRBV6-5, the J call TRBJ2-7; 10 nucleotides match TRBD1. J was trimmed by 6 bases and V by 7 bases; bases with no gene match: 9. The CDR3 spans 14 residues. Germline V gene data show CDR1 as MNHEY and CDR2 as SVGAGI. The CDR3 nucleotides read TGTGCCAGCATCATCAGACAGGGGGCGGCCGAGCAGTACTTC. Its translation: CASIIRQGAAEQYF.

The chain carries TRBV11-2 and TRBJ2-7, with a tentative D call TRBD2 (6 bases). Germline CDR1 is SGHAT and CDR2 is FQNNGV. The ends were cut back, 3 bases at V and 0 bases at J, with 6 bases in the middle. The CDR3 has 13 residues. The CDR3 DNA is TGTGCCAGCAGCTTGGGGGGCTCCTACGAGCAGTACTTC. It codes for CASSLGGSYEQYF.

This clone was picked up a small number of times. Other DNA sequences from this sample encode an identical CDR3 as well. The chain couples TRBV9 to TRBJ1-4; D gene unclear. Germline V gives CDR1 SGDLS, CDR2 YYNGEE. The CDR3 covers 14 residues. V lost 0 bases and J 4 bases, leaving 7 bases between the germline ends. The DNA for the CDR3 is TGTGCCAGCAGCGTAGGATCCGGTAATGAAAAACTGTTTTTT. Protein sequence: CASSVGSGNEKLFF. The whole variable domain, remainder taken from reference TRBV9 and TRBJ1-4, is DSGVTQTPKHLITATGQRVTLRCSPRSGDLSVYWYQQSLDQGLQFLIQYYNGEERAKGNILERFSAQQFPDLHSELNLSSLELGDSALYFCASSVGSGNEKLFFGSGTQLSVL.

The chain couples TRBV5-1 to TRBJ1-2, with D unclear. Germline CDR1 reads SGHRS; CDR2 reads YFSETQ. The CDR3 has 13 amino acids. The V and J ends lost 0 bases and 2 bases respectively, with 5 bases between them. The CDR3 DNA follows: TGCGCCAGCAGCTTGGGAGGAAACTATGGCTACACCTTC. Translation: CASSLGGNYGYTF.

The V gene is TRBV10-3, the J gene TRBJ1-2; 8 bases agree with TRBD1. The junction had 7 bases not matched to a gene; V was cut back by 6 bases and J by 4 bases. Germline lookup yields CDR1 ENHRY and CDR2 SYGVKD. This CDR3 contains 14 residues. The CDR3 DNA follows: TGTGCCATCAGCCCCGGACAGGGTATCTATGGCTACACCTTC. Translating gives CAISPGQGIYGYTF.

The rearrangement links TRBV6-5 to TRBJ2-7; no definite D call. Trimming took off 6 bases at V and 1 base at J, with 13 bases between the two ends. CDR3 size: 14 residues. Germline V gene sequence: CDR1 MNHEY, CDR2 SVGAGI. The CDR3 here is CASRLQLDSYEQYF. CDR3 in DNA: TGTGCCAGCAGACTACAATTGGATTCCTACGAGCAGTACTTC.

The chain employs TRBV6-2 or TRBV6-3 and TRBJ2-7; weak D call: TRBD2 (6 bases). Germline lookup yields CDR1 MNHEY and CDR2 SVGEGT. The CDR3 totals 15 residues. Trimming took off 5 bases at V and 2 bases at J, with 16 bases between the two ends. Here the CDR3 reads CASSTPGSDTYEQYF. The CDR3 DNA sequence: TGTGCCAGCAGTACCCCCGGGAGCGACACCTACGAGCAGTACTTC.